This T cell receptor beta chain was recovered during a study of response to subunit inactivated influenza vaccine. Regarding the study as a whole: Only a handful of new T cells, the authors suggested, are recruited with each seasonal influenza vaccination.

To note about this clonotype: Its antigen is not known.

TCRdb processed the RT-PCR reads anew with MiXCR; each CDR3 protein has one entry. The table has hundreds of thousands of distinct CDR3 sequences, 13% seen once. The sample in question was PBMCs from blood, obtained 35 to 45 days after vaccination. This receptor was identified in a man aged 50 to 59 who received an inactivated influenza vaccine.

The CDR3 protein is CASSQRQIAYNEQFF. The CDR3 coding sequence is TGCGCCAGCAGCCAACGACAGATCGCCTACAATGAGCAGTTCTTC. V gene TRBV4-3 combines with J gene TRBJ2-1; D is possibly TRBD1 (5 bases). The ends were cut back, 2 bases at V and 2 bases at J, with 10 bases in the middle. CDR1 is LGHNA, CDR2 YSLEER, per germline. This CDR3 has 15 amino acids.